This TCR beta chain was sequenced in a study of OX40 agonist ivuxolimab in advanced cancers. Study details: Patients were treated with ivuxolimab, an agonistic anti-OX40 (CD134) antibody. Checkpoint inhibitors had been given previously to roughly 40% of patients.

TCRdb's table, derived via immunoSEQ multiplex PCR, lists solely in-frame clones and lacks some. The repertoire holds 75,000 to 90,000 clones, less than 85% seen once, with under 8% in the top ten. As for this clone: Antigen unknown.

General study points: Expanded clones tended on average to be more numerous among CD8+ T cells than CD4+.

V gave up 4 bases and J gave up 8 bases, with 12 bases separating them. The germline V gene has CDR1 LNHDA and CDR2 SQIVND (reference sequence). The CDR3 totals 13 residues. Sequenced material: CD4+ or CD8+ T cells sorted from blood, taken in a trial of the OX40 agonist ivuxolimab. The chain joins TRBV19 to TRBJ2-4, with D possibly called TRBD1 or TRBD2 (5 bases each). The receptor comes from an adult with an advanced solid tumor such as melanoma, head and neck, liver or kidney cancer. The CDR3 spells CASSTAGRDIQYF. The DNA of the CDR3 is TGTGCCAGTAGTACGGCAGGGCGGGACATTCAGTACTTC.